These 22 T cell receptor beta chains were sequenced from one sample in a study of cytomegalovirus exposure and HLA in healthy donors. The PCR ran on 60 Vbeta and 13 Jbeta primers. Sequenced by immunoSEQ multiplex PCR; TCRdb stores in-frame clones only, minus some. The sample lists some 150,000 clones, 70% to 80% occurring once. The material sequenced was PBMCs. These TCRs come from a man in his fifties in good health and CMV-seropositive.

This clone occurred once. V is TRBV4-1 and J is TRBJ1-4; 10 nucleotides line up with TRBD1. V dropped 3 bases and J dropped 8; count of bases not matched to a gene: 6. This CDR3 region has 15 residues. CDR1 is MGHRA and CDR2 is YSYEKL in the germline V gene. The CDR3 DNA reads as TGCGCCAGCAGCCAGACAGGGGGCTTTACGGAAAAACTGTTTTTT. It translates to CASSQTGGFTEKLFF.

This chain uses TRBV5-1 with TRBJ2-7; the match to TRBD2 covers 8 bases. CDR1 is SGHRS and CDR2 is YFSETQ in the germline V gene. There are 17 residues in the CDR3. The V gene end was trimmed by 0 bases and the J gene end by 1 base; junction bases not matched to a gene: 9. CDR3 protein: CASSLALGTRISYEQYF. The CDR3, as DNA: TGCGCCAGCAGCTTGGCCTTAGGGACTAGAATTTCCTACGAGCAGTACTTC.

CDR3 sequence reads: CASSPGSRAKNIQYF. The CDR3, as DNA: TGTGCCAGCAGTCCGGGAAGCCGGGCCAAAAACATTCAGTACTTC. This chain joins TRBV6-6 and TRBJ2-4, with TRBD2 as a possible D gene (5 bases). The length of the CDR3 is 15 residues. V lost 5 bases and J lost 1, with 12 bases in between. From germline, CDR1 is MNHNY and CDR2 SVGAGI (reference sequence).

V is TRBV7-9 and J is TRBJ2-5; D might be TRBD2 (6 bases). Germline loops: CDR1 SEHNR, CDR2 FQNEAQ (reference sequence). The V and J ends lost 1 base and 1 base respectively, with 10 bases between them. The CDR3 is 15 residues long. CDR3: CASSLGASVQETQYF. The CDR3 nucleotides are TGTGCCAGCAGCTTAGGGGCTAGCGTCCAAGAGACCCAGTACTTC.

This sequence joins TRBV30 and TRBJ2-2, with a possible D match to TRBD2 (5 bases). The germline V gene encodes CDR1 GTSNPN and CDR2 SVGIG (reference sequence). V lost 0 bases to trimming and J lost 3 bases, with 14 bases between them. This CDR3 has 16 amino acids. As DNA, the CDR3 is TGTGCCTGGAGTGTGGTAGGGTGGCGGGACACCGGGGAGCTGTTTTTT. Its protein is CAWSVVGWRDTGELFF. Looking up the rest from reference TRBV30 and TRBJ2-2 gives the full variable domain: SQTIHQWPATLVQPVGSPLSLECTVEGTSNPNLYWYRQAAGRGLQLLFYSVGIGQISSEVPQNLSASRPQDRQFILSSKKLLLSDSGFYLCAWSVVGWRDTGELFFGEGSRLTVL.

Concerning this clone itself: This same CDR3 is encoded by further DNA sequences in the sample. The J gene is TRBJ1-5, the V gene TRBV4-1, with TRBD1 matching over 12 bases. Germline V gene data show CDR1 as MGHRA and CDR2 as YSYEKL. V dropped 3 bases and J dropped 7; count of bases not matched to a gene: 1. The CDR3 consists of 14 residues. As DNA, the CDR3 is TGCGCCAGCAGCCAGGGACAGGGGGCGCAGCCCCAGCATTTT. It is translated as CASSQGQGAQPQHF.

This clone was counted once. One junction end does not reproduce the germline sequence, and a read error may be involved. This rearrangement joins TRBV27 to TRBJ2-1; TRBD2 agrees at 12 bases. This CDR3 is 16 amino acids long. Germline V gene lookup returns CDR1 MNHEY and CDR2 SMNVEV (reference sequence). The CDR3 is CASSHPPLAGGPHELF. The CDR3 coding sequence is TGTGCCAGCAGTCACCCCCCCCTAGCGGGAGGGCCCCACGAGCTCTTC.

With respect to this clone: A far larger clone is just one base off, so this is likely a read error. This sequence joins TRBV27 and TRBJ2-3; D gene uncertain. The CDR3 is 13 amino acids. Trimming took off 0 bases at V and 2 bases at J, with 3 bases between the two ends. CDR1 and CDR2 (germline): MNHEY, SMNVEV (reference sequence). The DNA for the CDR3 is TGTGCCAGCAGTTTATCCTTCACAGATACGCAGTATTTT. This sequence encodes CASSLSFTDTQYF.

This CDR3 reads CASSLGAGLAGGETQYF. The CDR3 region has the DNA TGTGCCAGCAGCTTGGGGGCGGGACTAGCGGGAGGTGAGACCCAGTACTTC. This chain uses TRBV11-2 with TRBJ2-5; 15 bases match TRBD2. The V gene end was trimmed by 3 bases and the J gene end by 5 bases; junction bases not matched to a gene: 7. CDR1 is SGHAT, CDR2 FQNNGV, per germline. This CDR3 contains 17 residues.

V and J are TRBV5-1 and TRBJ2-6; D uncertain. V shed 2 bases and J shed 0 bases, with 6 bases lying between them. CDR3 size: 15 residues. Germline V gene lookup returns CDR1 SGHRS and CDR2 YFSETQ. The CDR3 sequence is CASSFIPSGANVLTF. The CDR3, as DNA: TGCGCCAGCAGCTTTATCCCCTCTGGGGCCAACGTCCTGACTTTC.

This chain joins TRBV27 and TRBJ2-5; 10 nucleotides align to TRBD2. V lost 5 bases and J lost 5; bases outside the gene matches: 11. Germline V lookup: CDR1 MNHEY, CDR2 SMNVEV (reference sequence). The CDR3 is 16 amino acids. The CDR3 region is CASSPMVAGGEETQYF. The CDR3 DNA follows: TGTGCCAGCAGTCCCATGGTAGCGGGAGGTGAGGAGACCCAGTACTTC.

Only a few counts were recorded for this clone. CDR3 coding DNA: TGCGCCAGCAGCTGGTCGACAGGGACCACTGAAGCTTTCTTT. Its protein is CASSWSTGTTEAFF. The gene calls are TRBV5-1 and TRBJ1-1, with 7 bases lining up with TRBD1. Germline V gives CDR1 SGHRS, CDR2 YFSETQ. The length of the CDR3 is 14 residues. The J segment lost 4 bases and the V segment lost 3 bases, leaving 6 bases of the junction unmatched.

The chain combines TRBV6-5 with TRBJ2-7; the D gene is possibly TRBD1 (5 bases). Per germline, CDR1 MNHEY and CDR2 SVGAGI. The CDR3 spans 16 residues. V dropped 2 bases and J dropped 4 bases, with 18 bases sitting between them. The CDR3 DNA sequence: TGTGCCAGCAGTTACGGGGCTACGGCGTTCCCTTACGAGCAGTACTTC. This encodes CASSYGATAFPYEQYF.

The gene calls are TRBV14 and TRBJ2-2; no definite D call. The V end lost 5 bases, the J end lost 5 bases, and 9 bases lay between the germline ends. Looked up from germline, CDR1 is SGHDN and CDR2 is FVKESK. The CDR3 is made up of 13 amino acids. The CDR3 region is CASSFLRTGELFF. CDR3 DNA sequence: TGTGCCAGCAGCTTTCTCAGGACCGGGGAGCTGTTTTTT.

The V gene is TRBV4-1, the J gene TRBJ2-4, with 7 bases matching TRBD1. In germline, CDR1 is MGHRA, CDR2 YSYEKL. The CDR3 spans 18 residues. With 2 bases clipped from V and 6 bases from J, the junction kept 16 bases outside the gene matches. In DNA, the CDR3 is TGCGCCAGCAGCCAACCCACTATATTGACAGGGAGTAGAAACATTCAGTACTTC. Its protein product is CASSQPTILTGSRNIQYF.

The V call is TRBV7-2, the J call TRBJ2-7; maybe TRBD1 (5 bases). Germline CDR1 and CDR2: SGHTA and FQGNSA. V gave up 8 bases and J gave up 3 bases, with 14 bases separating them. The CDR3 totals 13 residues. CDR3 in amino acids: CASYGAPGYEQYF. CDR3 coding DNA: TGTGCCAGCTATGGGGCCCCGGGCTACGAGCAGTACTTC.

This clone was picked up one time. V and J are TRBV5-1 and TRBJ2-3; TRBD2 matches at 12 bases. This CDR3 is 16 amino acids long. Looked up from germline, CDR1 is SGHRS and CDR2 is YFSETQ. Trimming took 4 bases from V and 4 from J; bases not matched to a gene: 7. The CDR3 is CASSRSLAGGADTQYF. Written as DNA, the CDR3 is TGCGCCAGCAGCCGATCTCTAGCGGGAGGGGCAGATACGCAGTATTTT.

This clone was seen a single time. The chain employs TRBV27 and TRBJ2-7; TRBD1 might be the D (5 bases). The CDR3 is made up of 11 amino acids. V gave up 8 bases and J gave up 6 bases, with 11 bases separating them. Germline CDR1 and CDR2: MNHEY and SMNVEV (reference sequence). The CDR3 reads CASGRAREQYF. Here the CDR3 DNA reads TGTGCCAGCGGCAGGGCCCGCGAGCAGTACTTC.

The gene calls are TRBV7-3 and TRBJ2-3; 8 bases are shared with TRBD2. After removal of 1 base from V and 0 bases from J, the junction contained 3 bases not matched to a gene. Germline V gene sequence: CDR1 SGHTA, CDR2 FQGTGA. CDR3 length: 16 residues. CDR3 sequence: CASSLRPSGSTDTQYF. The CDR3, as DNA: TGTGCCAGCAGCTTAAGGCCTAGCGGGAGCACAGATACGCAGTATTTT.

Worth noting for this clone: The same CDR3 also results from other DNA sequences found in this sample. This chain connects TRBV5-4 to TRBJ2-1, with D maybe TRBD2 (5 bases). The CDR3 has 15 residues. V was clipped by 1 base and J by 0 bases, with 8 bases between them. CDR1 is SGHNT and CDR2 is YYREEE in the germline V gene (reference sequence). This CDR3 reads CASSLSGSSYNEQFF. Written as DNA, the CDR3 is TGTGCCAGCAGCTTGTCGGGGAGCTCCTACAATGAGCAGTTCTTC.

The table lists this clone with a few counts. DNA for the CDR3: TGCGCCAGCAGCAGACAGGGAGATTTAACCGGGGAGCTGTTTTTT. It encodes CASSRQGDLTGELFF. The J gene is TRBJ2-2, the V gene TRBV5-1, with 7 bases lining up with TRBD1. The CDR3 sequence is 15 residues long. The J segment lost 5 bases and the V segment lost 4 bases, leaving 8 bases of the junction unmatched. Germline V gives CDR1 SGHRS, CDR2 YFSETQ.

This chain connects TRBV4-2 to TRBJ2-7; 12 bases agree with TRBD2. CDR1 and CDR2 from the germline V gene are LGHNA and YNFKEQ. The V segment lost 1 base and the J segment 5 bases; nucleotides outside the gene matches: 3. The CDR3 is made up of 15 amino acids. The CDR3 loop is CASSQGTSGTNEQYF. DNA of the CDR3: TGTGCCAGCAGCCAAGGGACTAGCGGGACGAACGAGCAGTACTTC.